Listed here is a single T cell receptor beta chain. The entry originates in a study of OX40 agonist ivuxolimab in advanced cancers. Study information: The patients' treatment was ivuxolimab, an agonistic anti-OX40 (CD134) antibody. Patients were treated with intravenous ivuxolimab, dosed at 0.01 to 10 mg/kg and infused every 2 weeks.

V lost 1 base to trimming and J lost 2 bases; unmatched junction nucleotides: 6. The CDR3 has 16 amino acids. Germline values: CDR1 LGHNA, CDR2 YSLEER. Sequenced by immunoSEQ multiplex PCR; TCRdb stores in-frame clones only, minus some. The sample contains fewer than 10,000 clones, 70% to 90% of which appear only once. The chain is built from TRBV4-3 and TRBJ2-3; 7 nucleotides agree with TRBD2. The TCR comes from an adult with an advanced solid tumor such as melanoma, head and neck, liver or kidney cancer. The sequencing used CD4+ or CD8+ T cells sorted from blood, collected in a trial of the OX40 agonist ivuxolimab. CDR3 residues: CASSQAGGLNTDTQYF. The CDR3 DNA reads as TGCGCCAGCAGCCAAGCGGGGGGACTTAACACAGATACGCAGTATTTT.